This T cell receptor beta chain was observed in a study of OX40 agonist ivuxolimab in advanced cancers. Study-wide background: Ivuxolimab, an antibody acting as an agonist of OX40 (CD134), was used to treat patients.

The germline V gene encodes CDR1 MNHEY and CDR2 SMNVEV (reference sequence). The CDR3 sequence is 17 residues long. The junction had 10 bases not matched to a gene; V was cut back by 5 bases and J by 3 bases. TCRdb keeps only in-frame clones here, not all; method: immunoSEQ multiplex PCR. Of some 45,000 clones listed, approximately 89% are singletons. The sample in question was CD4+ or CD8+ T cells sorted from blood, obtained in a trial of the OX40 agonist ivuxolimab. This receptor was identified in an adult with an advanced solid tumor such as melanoma, head and neck, liver or kidney cancer. The chain has TRBV27 and TRBJ2-2, with 9 bases lining up with TRBD1. This chain's CDR3 is CASSLPGDREDTGELFF. The CDR3 DNA sequence: TGTGCCAGCAGTCTCCCTGGGGACAGGGAGGACACCGGGGAGCTGTTTTTT.